This T cell receptor beta chain appears in the sequencing data of a study of vaccination effects on CD4 cells after COVID-19 (dated by TCRdb to between 2020 and 2023). As for the study more broadly: Across the study, the median time from the second dose to post-vaccine sampling was 72 days (range 14 to 241). In both COVID-19 convalescent patients and infection-naive vaccine recipients, the study compared SARS-CoV-2 spike-specific CD4+ TCR repertoires from before mRNA vaccination with those from after it. A total of around eleven COVID-19 convalescent patients and a handful of SARS-CoV-2-naive healthy vaccine recipients were included in the full study. The Oncomine TCR Beta short-read assay on an Illumina iSeq 100 was used to sequence cultures from other donors in the study. What the study reported, not specific to this receptor: Among healthy vaccine recipients, nearly all vaccine-induced clones were SARS-CoV-2 mono-reactive, and just 1 of 255 was cross-reactive with common cold coronaviruses. Limitations of the study were the small number of convalescent patients and the absence of early post-infection timepoints. Both infection-induced and vaccine-induced clones contracted markedly at late post-vaccination timepoints, which is consistent with waning T cell responses.

On this clone: Its recognized antigen is unknown. Base quality data are lacking; no much larger clone is found one base away.

CDR1 SGHKS and CDR2 YYEKEE were looked up in the germline V gene (reference sequence). From its cysteine to its phenylalanine, the CDR3 spans 13 amino acids. The read is trimmed to its CDR3 DNA, 39 bases read in frame from base 1. A distance of 7 bases separates the germline ends of V and J, which lose 2 bases and 4 bases respectively. The ViraFEST assay stimulated PBMC with viral peptide pools and then used TCR sequencing to identify antigen-specific CD4+ T cell clonotypes by expansion. After around eleven days of culture, CD4+ T cells were isolated with the EasySep CD4+ T cell isolation kit. Each participant got two doses of an mRNA SARS-CoV-2 vaccine, either BNT162b2 or mRNA-1273. Healthy vaccine recipients had no prior SARS-CoV-2 infection, confirmed by negative nucleocapsid antibodies before and after vaccination. Each well held roughly 2.2 million PBMC cultured in IMDM containing around 5.1% human AB serum, 9 to 10 IU/ml IL-2 and gentamicin, along with around 11 ug/ml peptides. Half of the culture medium was replaced with fresh IL-2-containing medium on days 3 and 7. Unless otherwise noted, each peptide stimulation condition was cultured in triplicate wells. Using Ficoll-Paque Plus gradient centrifugation, PBMC were separated from whole blood and then either used fresh or cryopreserved at -140C. The overlapping peptide pools covered the spike proteins of SARS-CoV-2 and of the common cold coronaviruses HCoV-NL63, HCoV-OC43 and HCoV-229E. Genomic DNA was extracted from cultured CD4+ T cells with the QIAamp micro DNA kit.

The library was produced with the immunoSEQ multiplex PCR assay. DNA from the cultured and isolated CD4+ T cells underwent TCR beta CDR3 sequencing. On the authors' methods: Non-productive TCR sequences were removed, reads were trimmed to the CDR3 region, and CDR3s of at least 7 amino acids were retained. The MANAFEST web app was used to pick out antigen-specific clonotypes by comparing their expansion in peptide wells with that in reference cultures. To be called positive, a clone needed expansion at FDR<0.05 compared with the reference and with all other wells, an odds ratio greater than 5, and a frequency greater than 0.1% in two replicate wells. Clonotypes significantly expanded in SARS-CoV-2 spike wells and in at least one common cold coronavirus spike condition were defined as cross-reactive. CDR3 similarity was assessed by Levenshtein distance using the stringdist R package, and unrooted trees were constructed with ape in R 3.6.1. In TCRdb, the immuneACCESS table is reduced to in-frame sequences with V and J assigned. These tables do not hold every clone; where another copy was compared, an unresolved V gene accounts for under half, and the others remain unexplained. V and J calls and clone size are copied from that table; D and trimming were computed from the DNA. This sample is represented by about 25,000 clones; around 74% of them were singletons. The top ten clones comprise roughly 20% of the sample.

This clonotype originated in a human donor who received a COVID-19 vaccine. The sequence joins TRBV5-5 to TRBJ2-1, with the identity of the D gene unclear. Source: CD4+ T cells from PBMCs cultured with HCoV-NL63 spike peptides, taken after COVID-19 vaccination. The sample's cell subset or site, from its label and the paper: HCoV-NL63 spike overlapping peptide pool stimulation. The DNA sequence is as follows: TGTGCCAGCAGCTTCGATATTTACAATGAGCAGTTCTTC. The resulting protein is CASSFDIYNEQFF.